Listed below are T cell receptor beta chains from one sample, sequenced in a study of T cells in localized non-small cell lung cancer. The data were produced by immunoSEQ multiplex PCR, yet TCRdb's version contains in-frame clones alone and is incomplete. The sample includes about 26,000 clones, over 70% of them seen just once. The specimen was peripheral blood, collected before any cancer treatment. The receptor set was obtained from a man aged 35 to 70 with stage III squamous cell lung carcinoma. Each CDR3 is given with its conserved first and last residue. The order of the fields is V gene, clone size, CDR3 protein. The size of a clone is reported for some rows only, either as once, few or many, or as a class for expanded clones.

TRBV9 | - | CASSGSRRDPLAGELFF
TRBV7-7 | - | CASSLAVNTGELFF
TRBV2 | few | CASRRQGPNTGELFF
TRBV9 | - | CASDRDGSTGELFF
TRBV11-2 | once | CASSPSRDRLARELFF
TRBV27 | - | CASRDRAHQPQHF
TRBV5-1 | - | CASSLGQGSNEKLFF
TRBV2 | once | CASSPMVAAFF
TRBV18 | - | CASSPRTQKETQYF
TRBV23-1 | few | CASSQSTGLAGDNEQFF
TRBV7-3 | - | CASSALTGTGELFF
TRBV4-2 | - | CASSQVSQINEKLFF
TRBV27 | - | CASSAGVHQPQHF
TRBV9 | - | CASSVVQGPPSTDTQYF
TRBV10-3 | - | CAIGALTGGLVQETQYF
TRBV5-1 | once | CASSPDSGNTIYF
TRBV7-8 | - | CASSWGGIIATGELFF
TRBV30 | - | CAWSPLGAGEQYF